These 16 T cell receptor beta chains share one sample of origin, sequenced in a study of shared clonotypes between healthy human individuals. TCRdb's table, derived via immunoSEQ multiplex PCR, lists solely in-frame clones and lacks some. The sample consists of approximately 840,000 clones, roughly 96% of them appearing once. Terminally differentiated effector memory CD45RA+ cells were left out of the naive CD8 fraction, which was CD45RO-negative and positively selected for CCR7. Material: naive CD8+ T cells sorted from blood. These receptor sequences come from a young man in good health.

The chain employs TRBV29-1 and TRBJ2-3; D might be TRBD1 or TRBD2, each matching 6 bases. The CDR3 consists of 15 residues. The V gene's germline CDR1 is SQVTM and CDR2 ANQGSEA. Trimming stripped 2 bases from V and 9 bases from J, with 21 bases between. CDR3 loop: CSVELRGDPLGTQYF. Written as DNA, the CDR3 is TGCAGCGTTGAACTTAGGGGGGACCCCCTCGGGACGCAGTATTTT.

CDR3 DNA: TGCAGCGTTGTACGACAGGCGGGCACCGGGGAGCTGTTTTTT. Its protein product is CSVVRQAGTGELFF. The chain couples TRBV29-1 to TRBJ2-2, with a possible D match to TRBD1 (6 bases). Trimming pared 4 bases from V and 4 bases from J, leaving 13 bases between. The germline CDR1 and CDR2 sequences are SQVTM and ANQGSEA. The CDR3 has 14 residues.

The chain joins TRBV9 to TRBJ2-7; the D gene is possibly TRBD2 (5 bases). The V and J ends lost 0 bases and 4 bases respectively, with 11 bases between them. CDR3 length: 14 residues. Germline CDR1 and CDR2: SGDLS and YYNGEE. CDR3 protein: CASSVEEGVYEQYF. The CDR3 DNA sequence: TGTGCCAGCAGCGTAGAAGAGGGAGTGTACGAGCAGTACTTC.

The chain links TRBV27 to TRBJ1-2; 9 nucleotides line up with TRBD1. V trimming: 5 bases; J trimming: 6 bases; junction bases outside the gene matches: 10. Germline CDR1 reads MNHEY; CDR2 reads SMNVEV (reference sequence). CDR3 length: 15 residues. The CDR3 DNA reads TGTGCCAGCAGTAGAACCGGGACAGGGACTAATGGCTACACCTTC. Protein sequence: CASSRTGTGTNGYTF.

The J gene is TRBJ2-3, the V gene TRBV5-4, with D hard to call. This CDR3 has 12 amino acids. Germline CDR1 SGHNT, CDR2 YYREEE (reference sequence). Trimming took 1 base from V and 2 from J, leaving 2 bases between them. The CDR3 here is CASSLYTDTQYF. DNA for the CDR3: TGTGCCAGCAGCTTGTACACAGATACGCAGTATTTT.

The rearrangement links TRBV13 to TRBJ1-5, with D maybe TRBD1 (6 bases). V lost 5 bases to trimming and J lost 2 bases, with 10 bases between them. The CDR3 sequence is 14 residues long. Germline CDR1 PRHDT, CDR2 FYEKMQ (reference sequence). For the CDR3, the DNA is TGTGCCAGCAGCACCCGACAGGGCAATCAGCCCCAGCATTTT. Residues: CASSTRQGNQPQHF. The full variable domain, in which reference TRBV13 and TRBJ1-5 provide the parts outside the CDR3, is AAGVIQSPRHLIKEKRETATLKCYPIPRHDTVYWYQQGPGQDPQFLISFYEKMQSDKGSIPDRFSAQQFSDYHSELNMSSLELGDSALYFCASSTRQGNQPQHFGDGTRLSIL.

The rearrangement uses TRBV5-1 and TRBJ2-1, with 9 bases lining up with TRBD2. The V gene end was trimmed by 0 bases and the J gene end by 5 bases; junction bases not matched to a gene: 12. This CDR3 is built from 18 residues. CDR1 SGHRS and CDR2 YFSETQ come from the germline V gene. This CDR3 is CASSLGAAGTSHDNEQFF. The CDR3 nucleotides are TGCGCCAGCAGCTTGGGCGCAGCCGGGACTAGCCACGACAATGAGCAGTTCTTC.

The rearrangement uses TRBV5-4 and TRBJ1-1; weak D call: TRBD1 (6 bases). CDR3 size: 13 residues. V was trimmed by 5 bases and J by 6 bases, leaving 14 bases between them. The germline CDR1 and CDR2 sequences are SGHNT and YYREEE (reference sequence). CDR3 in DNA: TGTGCCAGCAGACTGCCAGGGGATCCTGAAGCTTTCTTT. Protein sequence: CASRLPGDPEAFF. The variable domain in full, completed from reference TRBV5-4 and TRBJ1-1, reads ETGVTQSPTHLIKTRGQQVTLRCSSQSGHNTVSWYQQALGQGPQFIFQYYREEENGRGNFPPRFSGLQFPNYSSELNVNALELDDSALYLCASRLPGDPEAFFGQGTRLTVV.

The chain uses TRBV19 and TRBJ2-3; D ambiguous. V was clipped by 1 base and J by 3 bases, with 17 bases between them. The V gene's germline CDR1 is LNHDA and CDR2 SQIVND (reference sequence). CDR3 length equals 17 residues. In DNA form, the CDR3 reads TGTGCCAGTAGTATAGGGTTTTCGCTGACTCGGACAGATACGCAGTATTTT. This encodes CASSIGFSLTRTDTQYF.

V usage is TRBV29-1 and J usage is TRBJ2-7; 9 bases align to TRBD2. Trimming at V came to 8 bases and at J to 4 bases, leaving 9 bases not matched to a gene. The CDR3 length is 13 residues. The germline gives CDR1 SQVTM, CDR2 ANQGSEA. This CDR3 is CSPRGLAPYEQYF. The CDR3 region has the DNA TGCAGCCCTAGGGGACTAGCTCCTTACGAGCAGTACTTC.

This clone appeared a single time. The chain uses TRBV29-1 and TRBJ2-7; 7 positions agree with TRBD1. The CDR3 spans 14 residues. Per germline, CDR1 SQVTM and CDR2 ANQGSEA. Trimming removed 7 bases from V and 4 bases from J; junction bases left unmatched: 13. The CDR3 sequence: CSADTGAIPYEQYF. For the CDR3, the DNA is TGCAGCGCCGACACAGGGGCAATTCCGTACGAGCAGTACTTC.

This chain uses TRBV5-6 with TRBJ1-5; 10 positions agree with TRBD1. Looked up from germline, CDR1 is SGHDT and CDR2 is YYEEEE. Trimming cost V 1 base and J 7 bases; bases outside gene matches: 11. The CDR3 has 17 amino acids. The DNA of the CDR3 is TGTGCCAGCAGCTTGTGGGTTGGGACAGGGGTCGTCCAGCCCCAGCATTTT. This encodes CASSLWVGTGVVQPQHF.

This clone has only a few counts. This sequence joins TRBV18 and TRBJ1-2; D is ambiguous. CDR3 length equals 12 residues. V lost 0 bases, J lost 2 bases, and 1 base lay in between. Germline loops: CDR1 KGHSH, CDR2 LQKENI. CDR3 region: CASSPPNYGYTF. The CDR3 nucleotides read TGTGCCAGCTCACCACCAAACTATGGCTACACCTTC.

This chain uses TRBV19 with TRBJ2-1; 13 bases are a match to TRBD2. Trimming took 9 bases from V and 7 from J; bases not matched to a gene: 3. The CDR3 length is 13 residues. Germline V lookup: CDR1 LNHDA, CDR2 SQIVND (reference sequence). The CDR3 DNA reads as TGTGCCAGCTGGACTAGCGGGAGTAATGAGCAGTTCTTC. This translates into CASWTSGSNEQFF.

The CDR3 loop reads CASRDTSGRTQSTDTQYF. The CDR3 DNA reads TGTGCCAGCAGGGACACTAGCGGGAGGACCCAGAGCACAGATACGCAGTATTTT. This chain links TRBV7-9 with TRBJ2-3; 12 bases are a match to TRBD2. CDR3 length equals 18 residues. Germline V gives CDR1 SEHNR, CDR2 FQNEAQ (reference sequence). V lost 6 bases, J lost 0 bases, and 10 bases stayed unmatched.

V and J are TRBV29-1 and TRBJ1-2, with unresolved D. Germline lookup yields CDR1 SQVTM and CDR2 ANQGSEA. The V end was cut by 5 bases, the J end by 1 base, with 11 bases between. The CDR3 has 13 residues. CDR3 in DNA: TGCAGCGTTCAATCTTCAGATAACTATGGCTACACCTTC. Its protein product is CSVQSSDNYGYTF.